This section outlines one T cell receptor beta chain sequence together with its context. What it recognizes is unknown. Generated by immunoSEQ multiplex PCR, the TCRdb table keeps only in-frame clones and is missing some. The sample has about 90,000 clones; 75% to 85% are singletons. Documented time point: blood 4 weeks post-SBRT, at nephrectomy. The treatment: 15 Gy SBRT to primary tumor, nephrectomy 4 weeks later. Nephrectomy followed 15 Gy stereotactic body radiation by 4 weeks. This renal cell carcinoma was of the clear cell type. Germline CDR1 is MNHEY and CDR2 is SVGAGI. The CDR3 covers 13 residues. V lost 0 bases, J lost 6 bases, and 6 bases lay in between. This record belongs to a study of radiation and T cells in renal cell carcinoma. The study, taken as a whole, reports: Pretreatment tumor biopsies were lacking, so baseline clonotypes are unknown.

This clonotype originated in a man between 60 and 75 years old with renal cell carcinoma. V and J are TRBV6-5 and TRBJ2-1, with no clear D. The specimen comprised blood, sampled from a patient whose treatment included radiotherapy and nephrectomy. In DNA, the CDR3 is TGTGCCAGCAGTTACTCGATCGCCAATGAGCAGTTCTTC. This translates into CASSYSIANEQFF.